The text below deals with one T cell receptor (beta chain). The data stem from a study of CXCR3-negative and CXCR3-positive naive CD8 T cells. Via 5' RACE with UMI labels, TRB cDNA libraries were prepared. TCRdb reprocessed the 5' RACE reads, with one entry per CDR3 protein and no DNA. Its listing shows around 26,000 distinct CDR3 sequences. Every individual CD8+ T cell subset underwent sorting in triplicate at approximately 310,000 cells apiece. CDR1 is DFQATT, CDR2 SNEGSKA, per germline (reference sequence). The CDR3 spans 13 residues. The sample consisted of naive CXCR3- CD8+ T cells from blood. Subset denoted: CD45RO-CCR7+CD27+CD95- naive CD8+ T cells lacking CXCR3 (TNR3-). V gene TRBV20-1 combines with J gene TRBJ2-7. This receptor was identified in a human donor in good health. Some clones in this sample may be carry-over from other donors' samples. CDR3 loop: CSASGFRTYEQYF.